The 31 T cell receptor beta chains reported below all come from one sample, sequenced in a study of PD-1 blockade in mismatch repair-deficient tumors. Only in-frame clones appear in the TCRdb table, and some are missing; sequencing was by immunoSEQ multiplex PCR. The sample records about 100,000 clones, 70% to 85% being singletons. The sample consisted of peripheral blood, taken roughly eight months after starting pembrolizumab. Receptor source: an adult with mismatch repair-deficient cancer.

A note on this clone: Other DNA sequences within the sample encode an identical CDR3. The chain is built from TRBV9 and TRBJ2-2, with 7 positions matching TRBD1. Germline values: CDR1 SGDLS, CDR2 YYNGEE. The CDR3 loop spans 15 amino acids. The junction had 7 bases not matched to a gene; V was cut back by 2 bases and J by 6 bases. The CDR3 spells CASSVATGVPGELFF. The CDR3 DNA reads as TGTGCCAGCAGCGTTGCCACAGGGGTCCCCGGGGAGCTGTTTTTT.

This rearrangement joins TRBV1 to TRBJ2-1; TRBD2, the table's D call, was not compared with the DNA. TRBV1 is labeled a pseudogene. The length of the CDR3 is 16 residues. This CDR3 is CTSSQGLESSYNEQFF. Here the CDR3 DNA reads TGCACCAGCAGCCAAGGGTTGGAGAGCTCCTACAATGAGCAGTTCTTC.

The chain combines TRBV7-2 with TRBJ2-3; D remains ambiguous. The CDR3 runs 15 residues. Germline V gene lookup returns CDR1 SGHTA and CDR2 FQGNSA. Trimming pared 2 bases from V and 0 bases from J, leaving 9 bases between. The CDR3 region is CASSLMAGSTDTQYF. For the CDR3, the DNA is TGTGCCAGCAGCTTAATGGCAGGAAGCACAGATACGCAGTATTTT.

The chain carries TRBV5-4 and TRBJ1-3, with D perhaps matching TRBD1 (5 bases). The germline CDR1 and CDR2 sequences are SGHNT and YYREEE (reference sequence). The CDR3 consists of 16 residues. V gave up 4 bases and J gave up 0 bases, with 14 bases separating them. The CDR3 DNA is TGTGCCAGCAGCCCTGGGACTGGAGTCTCTGGAAACACCATATATTTT. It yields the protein CASSPGTGVSGNTIYF.

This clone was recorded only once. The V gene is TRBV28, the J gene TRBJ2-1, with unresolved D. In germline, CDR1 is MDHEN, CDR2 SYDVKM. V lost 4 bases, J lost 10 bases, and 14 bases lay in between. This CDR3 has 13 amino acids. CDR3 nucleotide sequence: TGTGCCAGCAGTTCTCCGAGCCTTGGAGAGCAGTTCTTC. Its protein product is CASSSPSLGEQFF.

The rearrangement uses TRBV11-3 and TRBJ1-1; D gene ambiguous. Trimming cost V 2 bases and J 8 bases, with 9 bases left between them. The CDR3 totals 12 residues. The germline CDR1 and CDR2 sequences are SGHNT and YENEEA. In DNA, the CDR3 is TGTGCCAGCAGCTTAAGACCGGGAGAAGCTTTCTTT. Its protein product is CASSLRPGEAFF.

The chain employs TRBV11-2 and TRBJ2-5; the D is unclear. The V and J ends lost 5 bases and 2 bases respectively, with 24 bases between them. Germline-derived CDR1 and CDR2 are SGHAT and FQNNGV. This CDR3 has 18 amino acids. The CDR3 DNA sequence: TGTGCCAGCAGCCGCGTCGGCTTGGCCGTGGAAGGACAAGAGACCCAGTACTTC. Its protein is CASSRVGLAVEGQETQYF.

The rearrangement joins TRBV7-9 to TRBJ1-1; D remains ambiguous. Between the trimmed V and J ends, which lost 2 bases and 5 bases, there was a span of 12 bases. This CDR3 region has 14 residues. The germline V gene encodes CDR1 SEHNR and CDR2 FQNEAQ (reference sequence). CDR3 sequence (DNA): TGTGCCAGCAGCTTAATGGGGATAAGAACTGAAGCTTTCTTT. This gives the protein CASSLMGIRTEAFF.

In DNA, the CDR3 is TGTGCCAGCCCCAGGGAATCTGGGGCCAACGTCCTGACTTTC. Its translation: CASPRESGANVLTF. The chain employs TRBV19 and TRBJ2-6, with a possible D match to TRBD1 (5 bases). The CDR3 is made up of 14 amino acids. Germline CDR1 reads LNHDA; CDR2 reads SQIVND (reference sequence). Deletions cut 9 bases from V and 1 base from J, with 10 bases between. Together with reference TRBV19 and TRBJ2-6, the CDR3 gives the full variable domain: DGGITQSPKYLFRKEGQNVTLSCEQNLNHDAMYWYRQDPGQGLRLIYYSQIVNDFQKGDIAEGYSVSREKKESFPLTVTSAQKNPTAFYLCASPRESGANVLTFGAGSRLTVL.

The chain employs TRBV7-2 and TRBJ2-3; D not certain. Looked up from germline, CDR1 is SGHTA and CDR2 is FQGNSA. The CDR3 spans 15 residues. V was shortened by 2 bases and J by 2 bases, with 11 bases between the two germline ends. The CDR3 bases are TGTGCCAGCAGCTTAAACCGTCTGTCCACAGATACGCAGTATTTT. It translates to CASSLNRLSTDTQYF.

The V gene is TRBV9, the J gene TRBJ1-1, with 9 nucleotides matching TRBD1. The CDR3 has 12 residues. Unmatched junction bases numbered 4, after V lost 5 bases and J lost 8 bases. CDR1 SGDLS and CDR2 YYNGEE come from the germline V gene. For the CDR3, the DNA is TGTGCCAGCAGTCAACAGGGGGCGGAAGCTTTCTTT. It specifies CASSQQGAEAFF.

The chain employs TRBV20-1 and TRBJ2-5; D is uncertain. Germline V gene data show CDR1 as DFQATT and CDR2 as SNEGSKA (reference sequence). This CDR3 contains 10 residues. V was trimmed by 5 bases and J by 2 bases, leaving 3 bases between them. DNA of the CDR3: TGCAGTGCTTTACAAGAGACCCAGTACTTC. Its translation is CSALQETQYF.

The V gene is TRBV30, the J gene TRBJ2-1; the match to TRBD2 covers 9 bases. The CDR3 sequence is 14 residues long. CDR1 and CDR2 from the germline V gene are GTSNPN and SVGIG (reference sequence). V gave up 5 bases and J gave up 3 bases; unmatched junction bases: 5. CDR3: CAWATSGLYNEQFF. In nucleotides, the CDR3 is TGTGCCTGGGCGACTAGCGGACTCTACAATGAGCAGTTCTTC.

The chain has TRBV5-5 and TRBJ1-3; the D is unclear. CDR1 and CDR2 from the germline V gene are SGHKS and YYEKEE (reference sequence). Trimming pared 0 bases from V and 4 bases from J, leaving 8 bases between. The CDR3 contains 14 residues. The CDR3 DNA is TGTGCCAGCAGCTTGGCGGCCGTGGGAAACACCATATATTTT. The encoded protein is CASSLAAVGNTIYF.

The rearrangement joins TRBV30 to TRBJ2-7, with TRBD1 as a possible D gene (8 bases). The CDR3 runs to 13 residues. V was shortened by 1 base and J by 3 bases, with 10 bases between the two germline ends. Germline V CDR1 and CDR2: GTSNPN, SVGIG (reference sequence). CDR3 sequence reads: CAWSDRGGYEQYF. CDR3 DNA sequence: TGTGCCTGGAGTGACAGGGGGGGCTACGAGCAGTACTTC.

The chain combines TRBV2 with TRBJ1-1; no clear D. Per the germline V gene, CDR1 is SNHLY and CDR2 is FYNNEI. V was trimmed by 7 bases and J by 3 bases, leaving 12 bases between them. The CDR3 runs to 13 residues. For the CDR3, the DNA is TGTGCCAGCACCTTCCGGGAAGACACTGAAGCTTTCTTT. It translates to CASTFREDTEAFF.

The CDR3 nucleotides are TGTGCCAGCAGTGCTCGGGACAGCGACAATGAGCAGTTCTTC. Amino acids: CASSARDSDNEQFF. V usage is TRBV2 and J usage is TRBJ2-1; 7 positions match TRBD1. The CDR3 spans 14 residues. V gave up 4 bases and J gave up 5 bases; unmatched junction bases: 5. The germline gives CDR1 SNHLY, CDR2 FYNNEI. Using reference TRBV2 and TRBJ2-1 for the parts outside the CDR3, the full variable domain is EPEVTQTPSHQVTQMGQEVILRCVPISNHLYFYWYRQILGQKVEFLVSFYNNEISEKSEIFDDQFSVERPDGSNFTLKIRSTKLEDSAMYFCASSARDSDNEQFFGPGTRLTVL.

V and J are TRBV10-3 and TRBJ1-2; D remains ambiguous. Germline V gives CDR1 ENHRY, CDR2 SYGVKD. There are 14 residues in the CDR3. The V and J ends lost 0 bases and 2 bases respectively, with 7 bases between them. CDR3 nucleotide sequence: TGTGCCATCAGTGAGTCCCCAGCAAACTATGGCTACACCTTC. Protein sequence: CAISESPANYGYTF.

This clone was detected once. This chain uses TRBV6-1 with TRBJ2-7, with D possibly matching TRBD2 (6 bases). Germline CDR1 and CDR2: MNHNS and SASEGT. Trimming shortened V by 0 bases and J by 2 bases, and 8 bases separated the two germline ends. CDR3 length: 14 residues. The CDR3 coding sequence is TGTGCCAGCAGTGAAGCGCGGGGAACCTACGAGCAGTACTTC. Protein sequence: CASSEARGTYEQYF.

The CDR3 spells CASSPNPSPGQETQYF. The CDR3 region has the DNA TGCGCCAGCAGCCCCAACCCGAGCCCGGGCCAAGAGACCCAGTACTTC. The gene calls are TRBV5-1 and TRBJ2-5; D is ambiguous. Germline values: CDR1 SGHRS, CDR2 YFSETQ. The V end was cut by 4 bases, the J end by 1 base, with 17 bases between. The CDR3 length is 16 residues.

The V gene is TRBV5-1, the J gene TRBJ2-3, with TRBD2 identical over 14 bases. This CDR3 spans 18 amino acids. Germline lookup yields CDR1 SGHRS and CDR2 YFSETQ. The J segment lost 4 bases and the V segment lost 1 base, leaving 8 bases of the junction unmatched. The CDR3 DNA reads TGCGCCAGCAGCTTGTCCGGGACTAGCGGGAGTGGGGCAGATACGCAGTATTTT. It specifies CASSLSGTSGSGADTQYF.

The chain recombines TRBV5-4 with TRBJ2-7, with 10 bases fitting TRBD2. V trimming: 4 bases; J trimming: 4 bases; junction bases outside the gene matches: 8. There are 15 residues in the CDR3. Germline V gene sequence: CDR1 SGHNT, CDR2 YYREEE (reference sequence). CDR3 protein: CASSKAGGPKYEQYF. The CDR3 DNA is TGTGCCAGCAGCAAAGCGGGAGGGCCCAAGTACGAGCAGTACTTC.

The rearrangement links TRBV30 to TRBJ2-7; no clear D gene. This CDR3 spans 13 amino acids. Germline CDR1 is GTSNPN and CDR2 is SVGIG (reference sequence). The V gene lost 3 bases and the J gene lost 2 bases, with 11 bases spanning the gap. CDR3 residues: CAWRRTATYEQYF. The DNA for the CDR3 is TGTGCCTGGAGGCGAACAGCCACCTACGAGCAGTACTTC. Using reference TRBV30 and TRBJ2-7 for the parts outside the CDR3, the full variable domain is SQTIHQWPATLVQPVGSPLSLECTVEGTSNPNLYWYRQAAGRGLQLLFYSVGIGQISSEVPQNLSASRPQDRQFILSSKKLLLSDSGFYLCAWRRTATYEQYFGPGTRLTVT.

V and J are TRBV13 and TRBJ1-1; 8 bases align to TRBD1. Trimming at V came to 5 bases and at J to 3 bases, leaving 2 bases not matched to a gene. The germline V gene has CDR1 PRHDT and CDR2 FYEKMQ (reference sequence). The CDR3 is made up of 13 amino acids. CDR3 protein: CASSTTGDTEAFF. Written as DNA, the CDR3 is TGTGCCAGCAGCACGACAGGGGACACTGAAGCTTTCTTT.

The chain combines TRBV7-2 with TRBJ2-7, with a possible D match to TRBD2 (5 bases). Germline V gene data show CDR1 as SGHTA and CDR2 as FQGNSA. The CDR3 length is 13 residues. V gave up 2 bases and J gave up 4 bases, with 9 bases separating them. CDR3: CASSLTGLYEQYF. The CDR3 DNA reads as TGTGCCAGCAGCTTAACCGGACTTTACGAGCAGTACTTC.

The CDR3 spells CASSDSGTANSPLHF. The CDR3 nucleotides read TGTGCCAGCAGTGACTCCGGGACAGCGAATTCACCCCTCCACTTT. This chain links TRBV6-4 with TRBJ1-6; 7 bases agree with TRBD1. The ends lost 0 bases at V and 7 bases at J; junction bases unmatched: 3. The CDR3 extends over 15 amino acids. Per germline, CDR1 MRHNA and CDR2 SNTAGT.

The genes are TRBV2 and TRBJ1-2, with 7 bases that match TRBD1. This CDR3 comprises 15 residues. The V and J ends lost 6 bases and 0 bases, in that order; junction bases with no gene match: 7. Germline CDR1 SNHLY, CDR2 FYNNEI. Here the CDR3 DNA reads TGTGCCAGCAGCGCCGGGACAGCTCCTAACTATGGCTACACCTTC. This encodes CASSAGTAPNYGYTF.

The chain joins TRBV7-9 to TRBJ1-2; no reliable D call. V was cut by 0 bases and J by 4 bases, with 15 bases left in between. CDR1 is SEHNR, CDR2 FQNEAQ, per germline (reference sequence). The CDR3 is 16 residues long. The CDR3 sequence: CASSLAQRQGAYGYTF. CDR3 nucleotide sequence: TGTGCCAGCAGCTTAGCGCAGAGACAAGGCGCCTATGGCTACACCTTC. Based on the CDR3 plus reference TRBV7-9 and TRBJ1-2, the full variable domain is DTGVSQNPRHKITKRGQNVTFRCDPISEHNRLYWYRQTLGQGPEFLTYFQNEAQLEKSRLLSDRFSAERPKGSFSTLEIQRTEQGDSAMYLCASSLAQRQGAYGYTFGSGTRLTVV.

CDR3 sequence reads: CASSLATSGIGTGELFF. CDR3 DNA sequence: TGCGCCAGCAGCTTGGCGACTAGCGGGATTGGCACCGGGGAGCTGTTTTTT. V usage is TRBV5-1 and J usage is TRBJ2-2; 11 nucleotides agree with TRBD2. V was pared by 0 bases and J by 4 bases, with 5 bases of the junction left unmatched. This CDR3 is built from 17 residues. Looked up from germline, CDR1 is SGHRS and CDR2 is YFSETQ.

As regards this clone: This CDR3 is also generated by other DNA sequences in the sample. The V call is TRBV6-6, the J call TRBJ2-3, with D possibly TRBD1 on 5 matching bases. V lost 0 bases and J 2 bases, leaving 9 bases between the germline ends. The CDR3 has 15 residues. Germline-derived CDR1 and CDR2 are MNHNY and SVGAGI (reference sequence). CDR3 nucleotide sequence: TGTGCCAGCAGTTACTCGGCAGGGTCCACAGATACGCAGTATTTT. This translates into CASSYSAGSTDTQYF.

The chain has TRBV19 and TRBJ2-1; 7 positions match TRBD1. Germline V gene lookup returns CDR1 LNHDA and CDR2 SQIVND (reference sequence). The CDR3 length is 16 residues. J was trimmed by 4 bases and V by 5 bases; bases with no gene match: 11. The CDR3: CASSRSRDRPYNEQFF. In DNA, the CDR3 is TGTGCCAGTAGTCGCTCTCGGGACAGACCATACAATGAGCAGTTCTTC.